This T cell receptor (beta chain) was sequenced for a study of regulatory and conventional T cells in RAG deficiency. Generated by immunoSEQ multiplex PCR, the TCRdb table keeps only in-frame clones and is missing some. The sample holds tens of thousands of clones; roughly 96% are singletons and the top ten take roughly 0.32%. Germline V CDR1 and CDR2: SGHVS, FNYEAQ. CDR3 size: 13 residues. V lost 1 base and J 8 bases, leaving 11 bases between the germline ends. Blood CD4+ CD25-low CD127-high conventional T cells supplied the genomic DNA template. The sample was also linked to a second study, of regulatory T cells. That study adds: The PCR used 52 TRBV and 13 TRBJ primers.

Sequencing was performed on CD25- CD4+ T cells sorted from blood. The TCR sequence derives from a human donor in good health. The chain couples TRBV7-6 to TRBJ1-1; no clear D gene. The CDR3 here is CASSLGTTGEAFF. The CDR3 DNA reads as TGTGCCAGCAGCTTAGGAACGACTGGCGAAGCTTTCTTT. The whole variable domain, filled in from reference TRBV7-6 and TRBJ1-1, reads GAGVSQSPRYKVTKRGQDVALRCDPISGHVSLYWYRQALGQGPEFLTYFNYEAQQDKSGLPNDRFSAERPEGSISTLTIQRTEQRDSAMYRCASSLGTTGEAFFGQGTRLTVV.